This passage covers 13 T cell receptor beta chains from one sample sequenced in a study of cytomegalovirus exposure and HLA in healthy donors. 60 Vbeta and 13 Jbeta primers were used in PCR. Using immunoSEQ multiplex PCR, the repertoire was profiled, and TCRdb retains in-frame clones only, with some absent. The table includes about 180,000 clones, about four fifths detected once. What was sequenced was PBMCs. Receptor source: a woman aged 18-29 years in good health and CMV-seropositive.

Only a few counts were recorded for this clone. The chain has TRBV15 and TRBJ2-5; maybe TRBD1 (5 bases). The end of the DNA aligns better with TRBJ2-7, so the J call may be wrong. Germline V lookup: CDR1 LNHNV, CDR2 YYDKDF (reference sequence). This CDR3 contains 15 residues. CDR3 nucleotide sequence: TGTGCCACCAGCAGTACAGGCTCTTACTCCTACGAGCAGTACTTC. The encoded protein is CATSSTGSYSYEQYF.

This chain connects TRBV28 to TRBJ1-1; weak D call: TRBD1 (5 bases). This CDR3 is built from 13 residues. Per the germline V gene, CDR1 is MDHEN and CDR2 is SYDVKM. The germline V and J ends were trimmed by 3 bases and 5 bases, with 10 bases remaining between them. The CDR3 sequence: CASSLQGWTEAFF. The CDR3 nucleotides are TGTGCCAGCAGTTTGCAGGGCTGGACTGAAGCTTTCTTT.

The chain couples TRBV7-2 to TRBJ2-7; 11 bases fit TRBD1. The J segment lost 2 bases and the V segment lost 1 base, leaving 7 bases of the junction unmatched. The CDR3 has 17 residues. The germline CDR1 and CDR2 sequences are SGHTA and FQGNSA. DNA of the CDR3: TGTGCCAGCAGCTTAGAAGGGTGGGACAGGGGGACCTACGAGCAGTACTTC. This codes for CASSLEGWDRGTYEQYF.

Remarks on this clone: A read error may produce the germline difference seen at one junction end. Other DNA sequences of this sample code for an identical CDR3. This chain connects TRBV25-1 to TRBJ2-5, with D maybe TRBD2 (5 bases). The CDR3 has 18 amino acids. Germline lookup yields CDR1 MGHDK and CDR2 SYGVNS. This CDR3 is CASSEYIRTEDYQETQYF. CDR3 coding DNA: TGTGCCAGTAGTGAATATATTCGGACTGAGGACTACCAAGAGACCCAGTACTTC.

The gene calls are TRBV27 and TRBJ2-7; a weak D match, TRBD2 (6 bases). Trimming took 5 bases from V and 7 from J, leaving 21 bases between them. Germline V gene sequence: CDR1 MNHEY, CDR2 SMNVEV (reference sequence). The CDR3 consists of 15 residues. Here the CDR3 DNA reads TGTGCCAGCAGTCTAATTCGGGACTCCGCGGGAGAGCAGTACTTC. It encodes CASSLIRDSAGEQYF.

The V call is TRBV2, the J call TRBJ2-1; 8 positions match TRBD2. Trimming removed 5 bases from V and 6 bases from J; junction bases left unmatched: 12. This CDR3 has 16 residues. Germline CDR1 and CDR2: SNHLY and FYNNEI. The CDR3 loop reads CASSSRRSGGRNEQFF. The CDR3 DNA is TGTGCCAGCAGTTCCCGAAGGAGCGGGGGCCGCAATGAGCAGTTCTTC.

The chain carries TRBV19 and TRBJ1-6, with a possible D match to TRBD1 (5 bases). Deletions cut 5 bases from V and 9 bases from J, with 11 bases between. The CDR3 contains 13 residues. From germline, CDR1 is LNHDA and CDR2 SQIVND (reference sequence). For the CDR3, the DNA is TGTGCCAGTAGTGTGGGGGGTGGTTCACCCCTCCACTTT. Residues: CASSVGGGSPLHF.

The chain combines TRBV6-6 with TRBJ1-2; 7 nucleotides match TRBD1. CDR3 length: 14 residues. Germline V gives CDR1 MNHNY, CDR2 SVGAGI (reference sequence). The junction had 10 bases not matched to a gene; V was cut back by 6 bases and J by 6 bases. CDR3 protein: CASSLQGGSNGYTF. Written as DNA, the CDR3 is TGTGCCAGCAGCCTGCAGGGGGGCTCGAATGGCTACACCTTC.

The chain is built from TRBV4-1 and TRBJ2-2, with D uncertain. From germline, CDR1 is MGHRA and CDR2 YSYEKL. The length of the CDR3 is 15 residues. V was cut by 2 bases and J by 2 bases, with 9 bases left in between. In nucleotides, the CDR3 is TGCGCCAGCAGCCAAATTCGGGTCAACACCGGGGAGCTGTTTTTT. Residues: CASSQIRVNTGELFF.

V and J are TRBV25-1 and TRBJ2-3, with 8 bases that match TRBD1. The germline gives CDR1 MGHDK, CDR2 SYGVNS. Trimming at V came to 0 bases and at J to 3 bases, leaving 2 bases not matched to a gene. There are 15 residues in the CDR3. The CDR3 DNA reads as TGTGCCAGCAGTGAATACCGACAGGGGACAGATACGCAGTATTTT. Translated, it gives CASSEYRQGTDTQYF.

The chain has TRBV5-8 and TRBJ2-5; TRBD1 agrees at 8 bases. CDR1 and CDR2 (germline): SGHTS, YDEGEE. The V and J ends lost 2 bases and 2 bases, in that order; junction bases with no gene match: 8. This CDR3 is built from 16 residues. CDR3 residues: CASSFFQGASQETQYF. In nucleotides, the CDR3 is TGTGCCAGCAGCTTTTTTCAGGGGGCGTCTCAAGAGACCCAGTACTTC.

The chain combines TRBV7-9 with TRBJ2-7, with 8 bases lining up with TRBD1. Germline V gene lookup returns CDR1 SEHNR and CDR2 FQNEAQ (reference sequence). There are 15 residues in the CDR3. V gave up 4 bases and J gave up 2 bases; unmatched junction bases: 7. CDR3 DNA sequence: TGTGCCAGCAGCTCACCCCACAGGGGGGCCTACGAGCAGTACTTC. It codes for CASSSPHRGAYEQYF.

The CDR3 sequence is CASRLTHANTEAFF. CDR3 DNA: TGTGCCAGCAGATTGACACACGCGAACACTGAAGCTTTCTTT. The V and J genes are TRBV7-6 and TRBJ1-1; unclear D gene. V gave up 6 bases and J gave up 1 base, with 12 bases separating them. This CDR3 is 14 amino acids long. Germline-derived CDR1 and CDR2 are SGHVS and FNYEAQ.